This TCR beta chain was recovered during a study of vaccination effects on CD4 cells after COVID-19. Sequencing in the ViraFEST assay came after antigen-specific CD4+ T cells had been expanded with viral peptide pools, which were used to stimulate PBMC. Upon completion of under eleven days in culture, CD4+ T cells were isolated. This person's SARS-CoV-2 infection, confirmed by PCR, occurred between March and December 2020. A half-volume exchange with IL-2 medium occurred on days 3 and 7. Concerning this clone: Its specificity is unknown.

The J segment lost 4 bases and the V segment lost 5 bases, leaving 7 bases of the junction unmatched. This CDR3 has 15 amino acids. Germline V CDR1 and CDR2: MDHEN, SYDVKM. Assay used: immunoSEQ multiplex PCR; TCRdb lists only in-frame clones, some missing. The sample contains around 49,000 clones, more than 60% of which appear only once. This receptor was taken from a human donor who had a prior SARS-CoV-2 infection. This specimen consisted of CD4+ T cells from PBMCs cultured with a peptide pool, obtained before COVID-19 vaccination. This chain connects TRBV28 to TRBJ1-2; TRBD1 aligns across 10 bases. For the CDR3, the DNA is TGTGCCAGCAGTGGACAGGGGGGTGCGGGCTATGGCTACACCTTC. Encoded protein: CASSGQGGAGYGYTF.